This paragraph covers one T cell receptor beta chain sequence. Assay: immunoSEQ multiplex PCR; the TCRdb copy retains only in-frame clones and omits some. The sample has approximately 44,000 clones, 80% to 95% seen once. This specimen belongs to a study of T cell changes during pregnancy in multiple sclerosis. V was shortened by 1 base and J by 5 bases, with 15 bases between the two germline ends. CDR3 length: 16 amino acids. Germline V gene data show CDR1 as SGHTA and CDR2 as FQGNSA. The sequencing used CD4+ T cells from peripheral blood mononuclear cells, collected in the third trimester of pregnancy. This TCR was sampled from a female donor with multiple sclerosis, enrolled in a pregnancy study. V usage is TRBV7-2 and J usage is TRBJ2-1, with no clear D. CDR3 amino acids: CASSLVALKSDNEQFF. In nucleotides, the CDR3 is TGTGCCAGCAGCTTAGTTGCTCTCAAGTCAGACAATGAGCAGTTCTTC.